Below, 29 T cell receptor beta chains from the same sample are listed, as sequenced in a study of blood T cells in healthy people across ages. For the second PCR, which ran for roughly 6 to 11 cycles, a sample-barcoded 5' primer and a J-beta primer mix were used. TCRdb independently ran MiXCR on the 5' RACE reads; one entry per CDR3 protein. This table has some 1.4 million distinct CDR3 sequences, approximately 42% appearing once. Sequencing was done on a sample of blood. The receptors were gathered from a young woman in good health.

This clonotype occurred a few times. The J gene is TRBJ2-1, the V gene TRBV27; the match to TRBD2 covers 9 bases. There are 17 residues in the CDR3. V was clipped by 3 bases and J by 2 bases; unmatched bases: 8. Germline V gene data show CDR1 as MNHEY and CDR2 as SMNVEV (reference sequence). This CDR3 is CASSLTSGVPTYNEQFF. The CDR3 coding sequence is TGTGCCAGCAGTTTGACTAGCGGAGTACCTACCTACAATGAGCAGTTCTTC.

The chain recombines TRBV3-1 with TRBJ2-5; D unclear. CDR1 is LGHDT and CDR2 is YNNKEL in the germline V gene (reference sequence). Trimming shortened V by 7 bases and J by 0 bases, and 9 bases separated the two germline ends. The CDR3 has 13 amino acids. CDR3 residues: CASTPENQETQYF. The CDR3 bases are TGTGCCAGCACCCCTGAGAACCAAGAGACCCAGTACTTC.

A few counts support this clonotype. The chain recombines TRBV7-9 with TRBJ2-1, with 11 bases matching TRBD2. This CDR3 comprises 15 residues. Trimming at V came to 6 bases and at J to 5 bases, leaving 6 bases not matched to a gene. Germline values: CDR1 SEHNR, CDR2 FQNEAQ (reference sequence). CDR3 protein: CASRLAGGGDNEQFF. The CDR3 nucleotides are TGTGCCAGCAGGCTAGCGGGAGGTGGTGACAATGAGCAGTTCTTC.

The chain employs TRBV4-1 and TRBJ2-1; 9 bases are shared with TRBD2. V was clipped by 1 base and J by 0 bases; unmatched bases: 7. Germline V gene lookup returns CDR1 MGHRA and CDR2 YSYEKL. This CDR3 is 18 amino acids long. The CDR3 here is CASSQGPASGVSYNEQFF. In DNA form, the CDR3 reads TGCGCCAGCAGCCAAGGCCCGGCTAGCGGGGTCTCCTACAATGAGCAGTTCTTC.

This clonotype occurred a few times. The chain joins TRBV6-4 to TRBJ2-7; maybe TRBD2 (6 bases). This CDR3 is built from 15 residues. CDR1 and CDR2 from the germline V gene are MRHNA and SNTAGT. Trimming left V 2 bases short and J 0 bases short, with 11 bases between. The CDR3 sequence is CASSDRAGSSYEQYF. The CDR3 DNA is TGTGCCAGCAGTGACCGCGCGGGATCCTCCTACGAGCAGTACTTC.

V is TRBV28 and J is TRBJ2-7; 11 bases agree with TRBD2. V lost 6 bases, J lost 7 bases, and 11 bases stayed unmatched. The CDR3 is 15 amino acids. CDR1 MDHEN and CDR2 SYDVKM come from the germline V gene. CDR3 amino acids: CASRASGGNYNEQYF. The DNA of the CDR3 is TGTGCCAGCAGGGCTAGCGGGGGGAACTACAATGAGCAGTACTTC.

This clonotype showed up many times. The genes are TRBV12-3 or TRBV12-4 and TRBJ2-3; D gene unclear. This CDR3 comprises 12 residues. Trimming removed 4 bases from V and 8 bases from J, with 10 bases in between. The CDR3 DNA is TGTGCCAGCAGTTGGGTTGTGGGTACGCAGTATTTT. Translating gives CASSWVVGTQYF.

The J gene is TRBJ2-7, the V gene TRBV28; 10 positions agree with TRBD2. The V and J ends lost 6 bases and 7 bases, in that order; junction bases with no gene match: 24. Germline lookup yields CDR1 MDHEN and CDR2 SYDVKM. This CDR3 is built from 19 residues. The CDR3 reads CASSQLRLAGVVSYNEQYF. For the CDR3, the DNA is TGTGCCAGCAGCCAACTGCGTCTAGCGGGGGTCGTCTCCTACAATGAGCAGTACTTC.

The chain joins TRBV27 to TRBJ2-7, with 7 bases identical to TRBD2. Looked up from germline, CDR1 is MNHEY and CDR2 is SMNVEV (reference sequence). The J segment lost 6 bases and the V segment lost 4 bases, leaving 3 bases of the junction unmatched. This CDR3 region has 12 residues. The CDR3 is CASSWPGGEQYF. Written as DNA, the CDR3 is TGTGCCAGCAGTTGGCCGGGGGGCGAGCAGTACTTC.

The chain joins TRBV7-2 to TRBJ2-4, with D perhaps matching TRBD2 (5 bases). The J call may be incorrect, as the DNA end agrees better with TRBJ2-7. Germline values: CDR1 SGHTA, CDR2 FQGNSA. The CDR3 consists of 18 residues. CDR3 loop: CASSLVPVSWLAGYEQYF. The DNA of the CDR3 is TGTGCCAGCAGCTTAGTACCTGTGTCGTGGCTAGCAGGCTACGAGCAGTACTTC.

This clonotype was counted only a few times. The genes are TRBV9 and TRBJ1-2; the D is unclear. Germline V gives CDR1 SGDLS, CDR2 YYNGEE. CDR3 length equals 12 residues. Trimming stripped 3 bases from V and 7 bases from J, with 10 bases between. Here the CDR3 DNA reads TGTGCCAGCAGCGCGAGTGCCCTTGGCTACACCTTC. Translating it yields CASSASALGYTF.

The rearrangement uses TRBV4-2 and TRBJ2-1; 10 bases line up with TRBD2. The germline CDR1 and CDR2 sequences are LGHNA and YNFKEQ. The ends lost 0 bases at V and 5 bases at J; junction bases unmatched: 7. The CDR3 totals 17 residues. DNA of the CDR3: TGTGCCAGCAGCCAAGATCTCACAGCGGGGGGGAACAATGAGCAGTTCTTC. Translation gives CASSQDLTAGGNNEQFF.

The rearrangement uses TRBV7-9 and TRBJ1-1; D not certain. Germline loops: CDR1 SEHNR, CDR2 FQNEAQ (reference sequence). CDR3 length: 14 amino acids. Deletions cut 8 bases from V and 9 bases from J, with 22 bases between. The CDR3 loop is CASCCKERPIQAFF. The CDR3 DNA is TGTGCCAGCTGCTGTAAGGAGAGGCCAATACAAGCTTTCTTT.

V and J are TRBV24-1 and TRBJ2-3, with D unclear. The CDR3 loop spans 17 amino acids. Trimming removed 2 bases at V and 0 bases at J, with 14 bases between. Germline CDR1 and CDR2: KGHDR and SFDVKD. The CDR3 DNA sequence: TGTGCCACCAGTGATTCTCGACCCTACATTAGCACAGATACGCAGTATTTT. Its protein product is CATSDSRPYISTDTQYF.

This clonotype has a handful of counts. V and J are TRBV12-3 or TRBV12-4 and TRBJ1-5, with a tentative D call TRBD1 (5 bases). The CDR3 is 14 amino acids. V was trimmed by 5 bases and J by 7 bases, leaving 15 bases between them. In DNA, the CDR3 is TGTGCCAGCAGTAAAGGCAGGGAAGACCAGCCCCAGCATTTT. It translates to CASSKGREDQPQHF.

The V and J genes are TRBV18 and TRBJ1-5, with TRBD1 as a possible D gene (6 bases). The CDR3 is 13 amino acids. Germline V gene data show CDR1 as KGHSH and CDR2 as LQKENI. Trimming took off 2 bases at V and 7 bases at J, with 9 bases between the two ends. The CDR3: CASSPKGGQPQHF. The CDR3 nucleotides read TGTGCCAGCTCACCAAAGGGGGGGCAGCCCCAGCATTTT.

This clonotype was found a few times. The chain combines TRBV12-3 or TRBV12-4 with TRBJ1-6; weak D call: TRBD1 (6 bases). Trimming removed 6 bases at V and 8 bases at J, with 14 bases between. This CDR3 has 14 residues. Written as DNA, the CDR3 is TGTGCCAGCAGGCCCGGGACATTTGATTCACCCCTCCACTTT. Translated: CASRPGTFDSPLHF.

The chain recombines TRBV20-1 with TRBJ1-6; no definite D call. The CDR3 loop spans 14 amino acids. Germline lookup yields CDR1 DFQATT and CDR2 SNEGSKA (reference sequence). Trimming removed 0 bases from V and 6 bases from J, with 9 bases in between. Here the CDR3 DNA reads TGCAGTGCTAGAGATGGGTCCCTTAATTCACCCCTCCACTTT. The encoded protein is CSARDGSLNSPLHF.

V and J are TRBV6-5 and TRBJ2-5; TRBD2 matches at 10 bases. CDR3 size: 17 residues. The trim removed 4 bases at V and 2 bases at J, leaving 10 bases unmatched. Germline V CDR1 and CDR2: MNHEY, SVGAGI. The CDR3 nucleotides read TGTGCCAGCAGTTTCACTAGCGGGGTTGGACTACAAGAGACCCAGTACTTC. Protein product: CASSFTSGVGLQETQYF.

This clonotype was observed a few times. This chain connects TRBV6-5 to TRBJ2-1; D call uncertain. CDR1 and CDR2 from the germline V gene are MNHEY and SVGAGI. The V and J ends lost 5 bases and 6 bases respectively, with 8 bases between them. The CDR3 length is 12 residues. The CDR3 loop reads CASSNPLNEQFF. The CDR3 DNA follows: TGTGCCAGCAGTAACCCCCTCAATGAGCAGTTCTTC.

The chain joins TRBV5-6 to TRBJ2-1; D unresolved. CDR1 is SGHDT and CDR2 is YYEEEE in the germline V gene. V dropped 2 bases and J dropped 8 bases, with 5 bases sitting between them. This CDR3 has 11 residues. CDR3 sequence (DNA): TGTGCCAGCAGCTTCGTGCATGAGCAGTTCTTC. Its translation: CASSFVHEQFF.

As for this clonotype: The junction departs from germline at one end; a sequencing error may be responsible. This chain links TRBV3-1 with TRBJ2-1; 7 nucleotides line up with TRBD2. Germline CDR1 and CDR2: LGHDT and YNNKEL (reference sequence). The CDR3 runs 15 residues. CDR3 loop: CASSPSGGPYNGQFF. In DNA, the CDR3 is TGTGCCAGCAGCCCTAGCGGAGGGCCCTACAATGGGCAGTTCTTC.

The chain joins TRBV20-1 to TRBJ2-1; 12 bases align to TRBD2. The germline CDR1 and CDR2 sequences are DFQATT and SNEGSKA (reference sequence). There are 15 residues in the CDR3. The junction had 12 bases not matched to a gene; V was cut back by 5 bases and J by 10 bases. Here the CDR3 DNA reads TGCAGTGCTCCCGAACCCGGACTAGCGGGAAACGAGCAGTTCTTC. Its protein product is CSAPEPGLAGNEQFF.

The chain carries TRBV5-5 and TRBJ2-7; D possibly corresponds to TRBD1 (6 bases). This CDR3 is built from 15 residues. The germline CDR1 and CDR2 sequences are SGHKS and YYEKEE (reference sequence). V lost 6 bases and J lost 0, with 16 bases in between. The CDR3 nucleotides are TGTGCCAGCATGAACAGGGACCGAGGCTCCTACGAGCAGTACTTC. The encoded protein is CASMNRDRGSYEQYF.

The chain recombines TRBV3-1 with TRBJ2-3, with TRBD2 as a possible D gene (6 bases). The CDR3 is 15 residues long. V lost 1 base, J lost 0 bases, and 8 bases lay in between. The germline gives CDR1 LGHDT, CDR2 YNNKEL (reference sequence). CDR3 region: CASSQASDSTDTQYF. The CDR3 DNA reads TGTGCCAGCAGCCAAGCTAGCGATAGCACAGATACGCAGTATTTT.

This clonotype was detected ten times or more. The V gene is TRBV20-1, the J gene TRBJ2-3, with 9 bases aligning to TRBD2. This CDR3 is built from 15 residues. CDR1 is DFQATT and CDR2 is SNEGSKA in the germline V gene (reference sequence). With V trimmed by 6 bases and J by 1 base, 8 bases remained unmatched. This CDR3 reads CSATTRTSGTDTQYF. DNA of the CDR3: TGCAGTGCGACCACCAGGACTAGCGGCACAGATACGCAGTATTTT.

V usage is TRBV28 and J usage is TRBJ1-5; 7 nucleotides match TRBD1. Germline CDR1 MDHEN, CDR2 SYDVKM. The CDR3 runs to 15 residues. Trimming cost V 10 bases and J 5 bases; bases outside gene matches: 14. Written as DNA, the CDR3 is TGTGCCATCACGGCTTCTCAGGGGGTCTATCAGCCCCAGCATTTT. It yields the protein CAITASQGVYQPQHF.

V gene TRBV29-1 combines with J gene TRBJ1-2; D is perhaps TRBD1 (6 bases). Germline V gene lookup returns CDR1 SQVTM and CDR2 ANQGSEA. Trimming stripped 8 bases from V and 1 base from J, with 14 bases between. This CDR3 has 13 amino acids. The CDR3 region has the DNA TGCAGCTCTGGAGGGGGGCTTAACTATGGCTACACCTTC. This translates into CSSGGGLNYGYTF.

This clonotype appeared a few times. V is TRBV3-1 and J is TRBJ1-4; TRBD1 agrees at 9 bases. The CDR3 is 14 residues long. Per germline, CDR1 LGHDT and CDR2 YNNKEL (reference sequence). Trimming took 4 bases from V and 6 from J; bases not matched to a gene: 3. CDR3 loop: CASSPRTGDEKLFF. Here the CDR3 DNA reads TGTGCCAGCAGCCCAAGGACAGGGGATGAAAAACTGTTTTTT.